Below are 28 T cell receptor delta chains sequenced from a single sample in a study of γδ T cells in repeated Plasmodium falciparum infection. TCRdb ran CATT on the multiplex PCR reads. In the table there are around 82,000 delta-chain clones, around 1.4% of which are singletons. Vgamma9/Vdelta2+ and Vdelta2-negative gammadelta T cells were flow-sorted from PBMC for bulk sequencing. Sequenced sample: gamma-delta T cells from blood. The receptor set was obtained from a pool of human donors (malaria-infected and uninfected, not separated).

In the case of this clone: Only one base separates this from a far larger clonotype, so it likely reflects a read error. The same CDR3 is also encoded by other DNA sequences in this sample. The V and J genes are TRDV3 and TRDJ1, with D possibly TRDD3 on 5 matching bases. The length of the CDR3 is 13 residues. The germline V gene encodes CDR1 TVYSNPD and CDR2 GDNSRS (reference sequence). Trimming shortened V by 3 bases and J by 2 bases, and 13 bases separated the two germline ends. CDR3 bases: TGTGCCTTCCTCGCCCCTGGGACCGATAAACTCATCTTT. Translation gives CAFLAPGTDKLIF.

Details on this clone: This likely reflects a read error, since a far larger clone is one base away. The sample carries other DNA sequences with the same CDR3. The rearrangement uses TRDV1 and TRDJ1, with TRDD3 matching 7 bases. V lost 3 bases, J lost 0 bases, and 16 bases stayed unmatched. This CDR3 contains 19 residues. CDR1 and CDR2 from the germline V gene are TSWWSYY and QGS. The CDR3 here is CALGEPLILGLLNTDKLIF. The CDR3 DNA is TGTGCTCTTGGGGAGCCGCTAATACTGGGGCTTTTAAACACCGATAAACTCATCTTT.

In the case of this clone: A far larger clone is a single base away, which makes a read error likely. This specimen includes other DNA sequences encoding the same CDR3. The V and J genes are TRDV1 and TRDJ1; 12 nucleotides align to TRDD3. In the absence of a J gene in TCRdb, the DNA was matched to germline to assign it here. Germline loops: CDR1 TSWWSYY, CDR2 QGS. Trimming removed 9 bases from V and 4 bases from J; junction bases left unmatched: 33. The length of the CDR3 is 23 residues. CDR3 coding DNA: TGTGCTCTCGGGTCTTCTTCCTACATAGGGTTGGGGGCTGGGGGATACGTCCGCGATAAACTCATCTTT. Amino acid sequence: CALGSSSYIGLGAGGYVRDKLIF.

To note about this clone: TCRdb lists the protein of a much larger clone for this DNA, which differs at residue 19, so this is likely a read error; the protein given here is translated from the DNA itself. V usage is TRDV1 and J usage is TRDJ1; 12 positions match TRDD3. Here the J gene came from matching the DNA to germline, since TCRdb omits it. CDR3 length: 22 amino acids. Germline V lookup: CDR1 TSWWSYY, CDR2 QGS. The V and J ends lost 2 bases and 10 bases, in that order; junction bases with no gene match: 29. DNA for the CDR3: TGTGCTCTTGGGGAATGGTCATGGGTGGATATGACTGGGGGATACCCCACCCATAGACTCATCTTT. This codes for CALGEWSWVDMTGGYPTHRLIF.

This clone was detected only a few times. A far larger clone is just one base off, so this is likely a read error. Other nucleotide sequences in the sample specify the same CDR3. TRDV2 is the V gene, and the J gene was not called; the table gives TRDD3 as D, unverified against the DNA. The CDR3 contains 16 residues. Germline V CDR1 and CDR2: GEAIGNYY, EKD. CDR3 residues: CACDTVGALGVDKLIF. The CDR3, as DNA: TGTGCCTGTGACACCGTGGGGGCTTTGGGCGTTGATAAGCTCATCTTT.

In this sample, this clone turned up many times. V is TRDV1 and J is TRDJ1, with a weak D call TRDD3 (5 bases). TCRdb gives no J gene; it was assigned here by matching the DNA to germline. The CDR3 runs 16 residues. Germline CDR1 TSWWSYY, CDR2 QGS. Trimming stripped 3 bases from V and 0 bases from J, with 14 bases between. This CDR3 reads CALGDPILGYTDKLIF. Here the CDR3 DNA reads TGTGCTCTTGGGGACCCCATCTTGGGGTACACCGATAAACTCATCTTT.

Details on this clone: The TCRdb protein, from a much larger clone, departs from this DNA's translation at residue 3, likely by read error; the protein shown derives from the DNA. This chain joins TRDV2 and TRDJ3; the match to TRDD3 covers 7 bases. The J gene was not available in TCRdb and was assigned here by matching the DNA to germline segments. CDR1 GEAIGNYY and CDR2 EKD come from the germline V gene. The length of the CDR3 is 18 residues. In nucleotides, the CDR3 is TGTGCCCGTGACACCAAGGGATACAGCTCCTGGGACACCCGACAGATGTTTTTC. Amino acid sequence: CARDTKGYSSWDTRQMFF.

In this sample, this clone turned up a few times. The protein recorded in TCRdb matches a much larger clone and deviates from this DNA's translation at residue 4, suggesting a read error; the protein here is obtained by translating the DNA. V is TRDV2 and J is TRDJ1; D is perhaps TRDD3 (6 bases). CDR1 is GEAIGNYY, CDR2 EKD, per germline. The CDR3 consists of 17 residues. CDR3 bases: TGTGCCTGTGTCACCGTGGGGGTTACTCTGTACACCGATAAACTCATCTTT. Translated: CACVTVGVTLYTDKLIF.

This clone was detected a few times. TCRdb attributes to this sequence the protein of a much larger clone, which differs from the DNA translation at residue 16; a read error is likely, and the protein displayed is translated from the DNA. The chain carries TRDV2 and TRDJ1, with TRDD3 matching 10 bases. TCRdb supplies no J gene; here it was assigned by aligning the nucleotide sequence to germline. This CDR3 region has 23 residues. Germline V lookup: CDR1 GEAIGNYY, CDR2 EKD. V was pared by 5 bases and J by 1 base, with 30 bases of the junction left unmatched. As DNA, the CDR3 is TGTGCCTGTGGCAAACACTTCCTAATGAGGGGGATACGCTCCCGGGATTGCACCGATAAACTCATCTTT. This codes for CACGKHFLMRGIRSRDCTDKLIF.

This clone was seen a few times. TCRdb has a much larger clone's protein, which differs at residue 13 from the translation of this DNA, likely because of a read error; what is shown is the protein translated from the DNA. J is TRDJ1 and V is TRDV1; TRDD3 aligns across 7 bases. TCRdb records no J gene; here it was assigned by comparing the DNA to germline. Looked up from germline, CDR1 is TSWWSYY and CDR2 is QGS. The CDR3 has 20 amino acids. Trimming took 1 base from V and 9 from J; bases not matched to a gene: 26. In DNA, the CDR3 is TGTGCTCTTGGGGAACCTTCCCAACCTCCCCTGGGGGGTACCGGGGCAGAACTCATCTTT. This translates into CALGEPSQPPLGGTGAELIF.

For this clone: A far larger clone is one base from this, pointing to a likely read error. In the same sample, other DNA sequences code for this CDR3. The chain employs TRDV3 and TRDJ1; unclear D gene. Germline-derived CDR1 and CDR2 are TVYSNPD and GDNSRS (reference sequence). V was cut by 1 base and J by 8 bases, with 23 bases left in between. There are 15 residues in the CDR3. The CDR3 sequence: CAFISRITRGGKLIF. As DNA, the CDR3 is TGTGCCTTTATCTCACGTATCACTCGAGGCGGAAAACTCATCTTT.

As regards this clone: This DNA translates differently at residue 10 from the TCRdb protein, which is that of a much larger clone; a read error is likely, and the protein shown is the DNA's own translation. The J segment was not called; the V segment is TRDV1. The V gene's germline CDR1 is TSWWSYY and CDR2 QGS. The CDR3 loop spans 12 amino acids. The CDR3 loop reads CALPGYADKPIF. CDR3 nucleotides: TGTGCTCTTCCCGGATACGCCGATAAACCCATCTTT.

Details on this clone: TCRdb lists the protein of a much larger clone for this DNA, which differs at residue 3, so this is likely a read error; the protein given here is translated from the DNA itself. This chain uses TRDV2 with TRDJ1; 9 bases are a match to TRDD3. The J gene, absent from TCRdb, was called here by matching the DNA to germline. The length of the CDR3 is 17 residues. Germline-derived CDR1 and CDR2 are GEAIGNYY and EKD. Written as DNA, the CDR3 is TGTGCCCGTGACCTCATGACGTTACTGGGGGAGACCGATAAACTCATCTTT. Translated: CARDLMTLLGETDKLIF.

This clone occurred a few times. A read error likely explains why the TCRdb protein, taken from a much larger clone, differs from this DNA's translation at residue 16; the protein shown is translated from the DNA. The chain is built from TRDV2 and TRDJ1; tentative D call: TRDD2 (9 bases). This CDR3 has 19 residues. Germline CDR1 and CDR2: GEAIGNYY and EKD. CDR3 DNA sequence: TGTGCCTGTGACATTGTCCTTCCTACCGGGGATACCCACACCGATGAACTCATCTTT. Translating gives CACDIVLPTGDTHTDELIF.

Many counts were recorded for this clone. This chain uses TRDV1 with TRDJ1; 13 positions agree with TRDD3. V lost 5 bases and J lost 4; bases outside the gene matches: 37. The CDR3 length is 26 residues. In germline, CDR1 is TSWWSYY, CDR2 QGS. CDR3 loop: CALGYPGESTSEMLIYWGIRFDKLIF. The CDR3 region has the DNA TGTGCTCTTGGGTACCCCGGCGAGTCTACCTCCGAAATGCTAATTTACTGGGGGATACGATTCGATAAACTCATCTTT.

This clone is labeled as medium-sized. Other DNA sequences from this sample encode an identical CDR3 as well. V and J are TRDV2 and TRDJ1; possible D gene TRDD3, 6 bases. The V and J ends lost 0 bases and 0 bases respectively, with 13 bases between them. CDR1 is GEAIGNYY and CDR2 is EKD in the germline V gene. This CDR3 comprises 16 residues. CDR3: CACDTVGASNTDKLIF. In nucleotides, the CDR3 is TGTGCCTGTGACACCGTGGGGGCTTCTAACACCGATAAACTCATCTTT.

With regard to this clone: TCRdb's entry gives the protein of a much larger clone, which mismatches this DNA's translation at residue 11, likely from a read error; the protein reported here is translated from the DNA. The chain joins TRDV2 to TRDJ2; the D gene is possibly TRDD3 (6 bases). The CDR3 totals 16 residues. Germline V CDR1 and CDR2: GEAIGNYY, EKD. The CDR3: CACDTKGEALIAQLFF. In DNA form, the CDR3 reads TGTGCCTGTGACACGAAGGGGGAAGCTTTGATAGCACAACTCTTCTTT.

A note on this clone: One base separates it from a far larger clone, so it is likely a read error. The sample contains more than one DNA sequence encoding this CDR3. This rearrangement joins TRDV1 to TRDJ1, with TRDD3 identical over 8 bases. The V gene's germline CDR1 is TSWWSYY and CDR2 QGS. This CDR3 region has 19 residues. After removal of 1 base from V and 2 bases from J, the junction contained 15 bases not matched to a gene. The CDR3 is CALGEHYVSGDIDTDKLIF. CDR3 nucleotide sequence: TGTGCTCTTGGGGAACATTACGTCTCGGGGGATATCGATACCGATAAACTCATCTTT.

This clone turned up a few times. The amino acid sequence in TCRdb belongs to a much larger clone and departs from this DNA's translation at residue 9, likely a sequencing read error; the sequence shown is translated from the DNA. This chain links TRDV1 with TRDJ2, with TRDD3 matching 7 bases. Germline matching of the DNA provided the J gene here, since TCRdb leaves it blank. In germline, CDR1 is TSWWSYY, CDR2 QGS. Trimming took 2 bases from V and 2 from J; bases not matched to a gene: 26. The CDR3 runs to 23 residues. Here the CDR3 reads CALGERYLSFRLRIRSLTAQLFF. The CDR3 DNA reads TGTGCTCTTGGGGAAAGGTACTTAAGTTTTCGCCTTCGGATACGATCCTTGACAGCACAACTCTTCTTT.

This clone was seen at least ten times. The chain carries TRDV2 and TRDJ3, with 9 bases matching TRDD3. The junction had 4 bases not matched to a gene; V was cut back by 2 bases and J by 0 bases. The CDR3 sequence is 18 residues long. The germline CDR1 and CDR2 sequences are GEAIGNYY and EKD. CDR3 sequence: CACDKWGYDSWDTRQMFF. The DNA for the CDR3 is TGTGCCTGTGACAAGTGGGGATACGACTCCTGGGACACCCGACAGATGTTTTTC.

In regard to this clone: TCRdb's protein for this DNA is that of a much larger clone and differs from the translation at residue 6, likely a read error; the protein shown is the DNA translation. V is TRDV1 and J is TRDJ1, with 11 bases matching TRDD3. V lost 1 base to trimming and J lost 0 bases; unmatched junction nucleotides: 19. The CDR3 has 22 amino acids. Per the germline V gene, CDR1 is TSWWSYY and CDR2 is QGS. This CDR3 is CALGERLHPLGDNWAYTDKLIF. CDR3 nucleotide sequence: TGTGCTCTTGGGGAACGCCTTCATCCACTGGGGGATAATTGGGCTTACACCGATAAACTCATCTTT.

In this sample, this clone turned up many times. V and J are TRDV1 and TRDJ1; 13 bases fit TRDD3. Germline V gene data show CDR1 as TSWWSYY and CDR2 as QGS. The CDR3 totals 17 residues. V gave up 6 bases and J gave up 8 bases; unmatched junction bases: 15. CDR3 bases: TGTGCTCTTGGCCCATTCTCCCACTGGGGGATACGAAGGAAACTCATCTTT. Translated: CALGPFSHWGIRRKLIF.

This clone occurred a few times. This DNA's translation and the protein TCRdb lists, from a much larger clone, do not match at residue 8, likely due to a read error; the protein shown is translated from the DNA. This chain links TRDV1 with TRDJ1; D might be TRDD3 (6 bases). The J gene, missing from TCRdb, was assigned here through DNA to germline matching. V lost 3 bases to trimming and J lost 0 bases, with 29 bases between them. CDR1 and CDR2 (germline): TSWWSYY, QGS. The CDR3 runs 21 residues. The CDR3 region is CALGEAVMLRLGGLYTDKLIF. The CDR3 bases are TGTGCTCTTGGGGAGGCTGTCATGCTACGACTGGGAGGACTTTACACCGATAAACTCATCTTT.

This clone has a handful of counts. The protein TCRdb gives is from a much larger clone and does not agree with this DNA's translation at residue 10, likely a read error; the protein shown here comes from the DNA. The chain has TRDV1 and TRDJ1, with D tentatively TRDD2 (5 bases). Trimming left V 0 bases short and J 0 bases short, with 11 bases between. The V gene's germline CDR1 is TSWWSYY and CDR2 QGS. The CDR3 contains 16 residues. The CDR3 coding sequence is TGTGCTCTTGGGGAACTTCTCGCTCCTAACACCGATAAACTCATCTTT. Protein product: CALGELLAPNTDKLIF.

In this sample, this clone turned up a few times. This sequence is one base from a far larger clone and is likely a read error. Other DNA sequences in the same sample also yield this CDR3. CDR3 protein: CALGPPNGGTPVVGNHKLIF. As DNA, the CDR3 is TGTGCTCTCGGGCCCCCGAATGGTGGCACCCCGGTTGTGGGGAATCATAAACTCATCTTT. This rearrangement joins TRDV1 to TRDJ1; TRDD3 might be the D (5 bases). Trimming stripped 9 bases from V and 6 bases from J, with 38 bases between. Germline-derived CDR1 and CDR2 are TSWWSYY and QGS. The CDR3 length is 20 residues.

The table lists this clone with a few counts. TCRdb's entry gives the protein of a much larger clone, which mismatches this DNA's translation at residue 4, likely from a read error; the protein reported here is translated from the DNA. The chain combines TRDV2 with TRDJ3; D is possibly TRDD3 (5 bases). The J gene, absent from TCRdb, was called here by matching the DNA to germline. The V gene's germline CDR1 is GEAIGNYY and CDR2 EKD. CDR3 length: 19 amino acids. CDR3 in amino acids: CACGTAGGPSSWDTRQMFF. CDR3 sequence (DNA): TGTGCCTGTGGCACCGCGGGGGGCCCAAGCTCCTGGGACACCCGACAGATGTTTTTC.

This clone was recorded many times. V is TRDV1 and J is TRDJ1; TRDD3 matches at 12 bases. CDR1 is TSWWSYY and CDR2 is QGS in the germline V gene. The CDR3 contains 19 residues. Trimming cost V 3 bases and J 4 bases; bases outside gene matches: 15. CDR3: CALGDFHRTGGYYNDKLIF. In DNA, the CDR3 is TGTGCTCTTGGGGATTTCCATCGTACTGGGGGATACTATAACGATAAACTCATCTTT.

At least ten counts were recorded for this clone. The translation of this DNA and the TCRdb protein of a much larger clone differ at residue 14, probably owing to a read error; the protein shown here is translated from the DNA. The V segment is TRDV2, and no J call was made; TRDD3 is the table's D call, not checked against the DNA. The germline V gene has CDR1 GEAIGNYY and CDR2 EKD. The CDR3 totals 16 residues. The DNA of the CDR3 is TGTGCCTGTGACTGGGGGAGCTCCTGGGACACCCGACAGGTGTTTTTC. This encodes CACDWGSSWDTRQVFF.